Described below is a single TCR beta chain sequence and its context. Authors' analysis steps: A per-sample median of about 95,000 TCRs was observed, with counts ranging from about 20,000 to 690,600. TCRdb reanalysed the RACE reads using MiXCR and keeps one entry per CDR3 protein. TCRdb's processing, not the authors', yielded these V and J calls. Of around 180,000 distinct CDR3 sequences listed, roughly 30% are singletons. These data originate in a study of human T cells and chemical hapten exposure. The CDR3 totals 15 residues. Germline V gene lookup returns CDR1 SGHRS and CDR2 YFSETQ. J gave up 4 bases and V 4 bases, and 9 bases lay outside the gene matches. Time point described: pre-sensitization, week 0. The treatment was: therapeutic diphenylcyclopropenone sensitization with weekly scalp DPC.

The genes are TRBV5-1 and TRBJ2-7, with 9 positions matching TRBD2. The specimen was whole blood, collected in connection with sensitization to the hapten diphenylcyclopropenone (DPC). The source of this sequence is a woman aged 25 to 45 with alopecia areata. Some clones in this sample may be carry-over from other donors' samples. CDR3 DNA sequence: TGCGCCAGCAGCGGCACCGGGACTAGCAAATACGAGCAGTACTTC. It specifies CASSGTGTSKYEQYF.